This TCR beta chain appears in the sequencing data of a study of vaccination and CD4 T cells after COVID-19. Study-level background: Researchers treated control cultures with a CEFX pool, an HIV-1 Nef pool, or no peptide.

Treatment meaning: roughly 10-day PBMC culture with coronavirus spike peptide pools or control peptides (ViraFEST assay). CD4+ T cells of the unexposed donor were collected before the COVID-19 pandemic (2011-2018). Probing of unexposed-donor CD4+ T cells with SARS-CoV-2 S/N and four cold-coronavirus spikes was done, cells permitting. This clonotype is a singleton in its sample. Its specificity is unknown. Overall study findings and caveats: For convalescent patients, 304 of the 307 vaccine-specific clones analyzed were classified as spike mono-reactive. No early post-infection timepoints were studied, and convalescent patients studied were relatively few.

Cultured CD4+ T cell DNA was sequenced using the Oncomine TCR Beta short-read assay. TCRdb reanalysed the PCR reads using MiXCR and keeps one entry per CDR3 protein. Among 5,500 to 8,500 distinct CDR3 sequences listed, about 32% were seen once. V was shortened by 4 bases and J by 4 bases, with 11 bases between the two germline ends. The CDR3 runs to 13 residues. Germline V gene sequence: CDR1 GTSNPN, CDR2 SVGIG (reference sequence). The receptor comes from a human donor in good health. The chain joins TRBV30 to TRBJ1-5; D may be TRBD1 (5 bases). Sequenced input: CD4+ T cells from blood, cultured in vitro. The CDR3 region is CAWNEGNNQPQHF. The CDR3 DNA is TGTGCCTGGAACGAGGGGAATAATCAGCCCCAGCATTTT.